This T cell receptor beta chain was captured in a study of T cells in Graves' hyperthyroidism and ophthalmopathy. Points from the study as a whole: Within blood appeared most thyroid clonotypes that had expanded above 0.001. In simple terms, a model built on 13 V-J features told ophthalmopathy apart from stable hyperthyroidism.

The CDR3 regions of TCR beta were amplified from RNA transcripts. HTBI primers were the set used in a first-round RT-PCR of the TCR CDR3. From the multiplex PCR reads, TCRdb called clonotypes with MiXCR, one entry per CDR3 protein. The sample shows around 380,000 distinct CDR3 sequences, approximately 13% of them seen only once. Each diagnosis was grounded in clinical symptoms, serum thyroxine and TRAb, thyroid ultrasound, and orbital computed tomography. Concerning this clonotype itself: Its specificity is not known.

CDR1 and CDR2 from the germline V gene are SQVTM and ANQGSEA. Trimming cost V 5 bases and J 3 bases; bases outside gene matches: 16. This CDR3 region has 16 residues. The material sequenced was blood. The sequence derives from a man aged 25-45 years with Graves' hyperthyroidism that later progressed to Graves' ophthalmopathy. The chain has TRBV29-1 and TRBJ2-7; 7 nucleotides agree with TRBD2. In DNA, the CDR3 is TGCAGCGTTTCAGGAGGTAAAAGCGGGGTAAGCTACGAGCAGTACTTC. It translates to CSVSGGKSGVSYEQYF.